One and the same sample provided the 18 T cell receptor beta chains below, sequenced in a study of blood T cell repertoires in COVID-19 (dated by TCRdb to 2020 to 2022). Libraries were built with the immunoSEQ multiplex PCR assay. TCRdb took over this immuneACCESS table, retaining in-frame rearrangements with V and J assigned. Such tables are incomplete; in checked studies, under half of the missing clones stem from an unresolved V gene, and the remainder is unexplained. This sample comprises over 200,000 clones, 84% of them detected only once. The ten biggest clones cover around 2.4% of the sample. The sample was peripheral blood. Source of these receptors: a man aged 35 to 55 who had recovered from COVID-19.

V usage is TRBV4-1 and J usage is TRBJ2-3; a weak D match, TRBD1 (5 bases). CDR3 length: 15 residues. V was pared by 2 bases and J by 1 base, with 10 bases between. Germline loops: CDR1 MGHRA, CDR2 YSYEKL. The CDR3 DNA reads TGCGCCAGCAGCCAATACGAACAGGGCACAGATACGCAGTATTTT. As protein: CASSQYEQGTDTQYF.

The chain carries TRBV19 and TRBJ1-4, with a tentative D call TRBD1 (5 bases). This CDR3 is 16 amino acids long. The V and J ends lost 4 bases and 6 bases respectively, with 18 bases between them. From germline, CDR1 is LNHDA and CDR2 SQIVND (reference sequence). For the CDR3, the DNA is TGTGCCAGTAGTAACCGTATACAGGTCGCGGATGAAAAACTGTTTTTT. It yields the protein CASSNRIQVADEKLFF.

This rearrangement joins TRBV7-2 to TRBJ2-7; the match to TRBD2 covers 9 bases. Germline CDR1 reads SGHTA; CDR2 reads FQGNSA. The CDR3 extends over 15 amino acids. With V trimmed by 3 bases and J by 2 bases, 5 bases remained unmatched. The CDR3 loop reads CASSFSGSNAYEQYF. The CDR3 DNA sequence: TGTGCCAGCAGCTTTAGCGGGAGCAACGCCTACGAGCAGTACTTC.

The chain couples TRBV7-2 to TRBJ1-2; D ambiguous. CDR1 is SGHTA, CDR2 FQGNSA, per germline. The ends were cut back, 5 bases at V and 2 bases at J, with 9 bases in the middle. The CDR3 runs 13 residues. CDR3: CASSPSQNYGYTF. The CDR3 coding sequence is TGTGCCAGCAGCCCGAGTCAAAACTATGGCTACACCTTC. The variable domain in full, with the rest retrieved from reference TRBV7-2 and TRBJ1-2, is GAGVSQSPSNKVTEKGKDVELRCDPISGHTALYWYRQSLGQGLEFLIYFQGNSAPDKSGLPSDRFSAERTGGSVSTLTIQRTQQEDSAVYLCASSPSQNYGYTFGSGTRLTVV.

CDR3 loop: CATSPESGGLYNEQFF. In DNA, the CDR3 is TGTGCCACCAGCCCCGAAAGCGGGGGACTCTACAATGAGCAGTTCTTC. V usage is TRBV15 and J usage is TRBJ2-1; 8 nucleotides align to TRBD2. Germline V CDR1 and CDR2: LNHNV, YYDKDF (reference sequence). There are 16 residues in the CDR3. The ends lost 5 bases at V and 3 bases at J; junction bases unmatched: 9. The complete variable domain, with remaining parts taken from reference TRBV15 and TRBJ2-1, reads DAMVIQNPRYQVTQFGKPVTLSCSQTLNHNVMYWYQQKSSQAPKLLFHYYDKDFNNEADTPDNFQSRRPNTSFCFLDIRSPGLGDTAMYLCATSPESGGLYNEQFFGPGTRLTVL.

The CDR3 DNA follows: TGTGCCAGCAGACCTTCCGGGACTAGAAACACCGGGGAGCTGTTTTTT. It encodes CASRPSGTRNTGELFF. This sequence joins TRBV7-9 and TRBJ2-2; 8 positions agree with TRBD2. The CDR3 has 16 residues. Germline V CDR1 and CDR2: SEHNR, FQNEAQ (reference sequence). The V segment lost 6 bases and the J segment 2 bases; nucleotides outside the gene matches: 8.

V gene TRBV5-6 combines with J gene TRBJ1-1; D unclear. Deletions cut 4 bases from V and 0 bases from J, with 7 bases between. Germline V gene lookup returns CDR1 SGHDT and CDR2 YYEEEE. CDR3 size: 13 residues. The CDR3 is CASSPSMNTEAFF. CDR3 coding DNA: TGTGCCAGCAGCCCCAGTATGAACACTGAAGCTTTCTTT.

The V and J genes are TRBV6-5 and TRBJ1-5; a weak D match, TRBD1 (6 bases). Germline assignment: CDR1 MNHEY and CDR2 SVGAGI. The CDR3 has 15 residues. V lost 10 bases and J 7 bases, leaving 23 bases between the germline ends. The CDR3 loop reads CATRSPTGNLQPQHF. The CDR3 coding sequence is TGTGCCACCCGTTCCCCAACAGGGAATTTACAGCCCCAGCATTTT.

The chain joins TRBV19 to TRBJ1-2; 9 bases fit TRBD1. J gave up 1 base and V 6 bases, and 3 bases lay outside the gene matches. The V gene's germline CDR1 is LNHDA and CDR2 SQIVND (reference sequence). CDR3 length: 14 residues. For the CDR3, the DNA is TGTGCCAGTAGGGACAGGGGAGGTAACTATGGCTACACCTTC. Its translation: CASRDRGGNYGYTF.

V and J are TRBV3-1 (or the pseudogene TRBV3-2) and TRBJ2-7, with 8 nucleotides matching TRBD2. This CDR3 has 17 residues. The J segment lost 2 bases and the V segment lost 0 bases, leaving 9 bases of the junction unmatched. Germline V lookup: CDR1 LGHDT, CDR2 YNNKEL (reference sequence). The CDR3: CASSQDWSGSHPYEQYF. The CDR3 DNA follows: TGTGCCAGCAGCCAAGATTGGAGCGGGAGTCACCCCTACGAGCAGTACTTC.

CDR3 loop: CATAKTAPYEQYF. The CDR3 coding sequence is TGTGCCACCGCGAAGACAGCTCCCTACGAGCAGTACTTC. This chain uses TRBV12-3 or TRBV12-4 with TRBJ2-7; TRBD1 might be the D (5 bases). The V gene lost 10 bases and the J gene lost 2 bases, with 15 bases spanning the gap. The CDR3 is made up of 13 amino acids.

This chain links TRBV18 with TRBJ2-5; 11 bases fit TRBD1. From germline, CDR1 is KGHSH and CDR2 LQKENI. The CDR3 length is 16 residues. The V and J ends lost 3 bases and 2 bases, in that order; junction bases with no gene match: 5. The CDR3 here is CASSPSDRGPQETQYF. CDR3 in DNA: TGTGCCAGCTCACCTTCGGACAGGGGGCCTCAAGAGACCCAGTACTTC.

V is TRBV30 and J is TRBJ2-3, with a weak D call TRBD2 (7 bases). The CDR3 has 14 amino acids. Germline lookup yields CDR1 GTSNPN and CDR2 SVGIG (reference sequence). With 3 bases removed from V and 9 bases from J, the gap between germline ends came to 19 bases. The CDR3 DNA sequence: TGTGCCTGGAGGTTGGGAGGGGGGGCTCGAACGCAGTATTTT. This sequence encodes CAWRLGGGARTQYF.

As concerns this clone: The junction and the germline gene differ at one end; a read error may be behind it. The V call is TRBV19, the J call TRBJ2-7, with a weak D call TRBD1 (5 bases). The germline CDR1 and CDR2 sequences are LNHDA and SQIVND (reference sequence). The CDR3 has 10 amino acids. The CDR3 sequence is CALRWGSWTF. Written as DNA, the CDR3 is TGTGCCCTTCGGTGGGGCAGTTGGACCTTC.

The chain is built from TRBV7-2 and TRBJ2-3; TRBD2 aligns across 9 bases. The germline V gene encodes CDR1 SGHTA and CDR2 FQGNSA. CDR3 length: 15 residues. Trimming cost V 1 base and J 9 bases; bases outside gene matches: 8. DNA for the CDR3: TGTGCCAGCAGCTTAGGAGGCGGGGGGGCCGGGACGCAGTATTTT. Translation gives CASSLGGGGAGTQYF.

CDR3 sequence: CASRPQGAINTEAFF. DNA for the CDR3: TGTGCCAGTAGGCCACAGGGGGCGATCAACACTGAAGCTTTCTTT. The chain carries TRBV19 and TRBJ1-1, with 9 bases lining up with TRBD1. The ends lost 6 bases at V and 2 bases at J; junction bases unmatched: 7. The CDR3 totals 15 residues. Germline loops: CDR1 LNHDA, CDR2 SQIVND (reference sequence).

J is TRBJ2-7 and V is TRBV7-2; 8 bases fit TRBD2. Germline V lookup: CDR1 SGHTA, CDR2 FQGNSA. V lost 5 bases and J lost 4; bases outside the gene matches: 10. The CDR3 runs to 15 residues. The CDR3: CASSRPSGGRYEQYF. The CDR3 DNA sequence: TGTGCCAGCAGCCGCCCCTCCGGCGGGAGGTACGAGCAGTACTTC.

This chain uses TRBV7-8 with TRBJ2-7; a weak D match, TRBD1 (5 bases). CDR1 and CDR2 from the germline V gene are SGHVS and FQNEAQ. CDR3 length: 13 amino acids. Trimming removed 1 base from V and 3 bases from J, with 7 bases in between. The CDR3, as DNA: TGTGCCAGCAGCTTAGAAGGGGTCTACGAGCAGTACTTC. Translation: CASSLEGVYEQYF.